The 18 T cell receptor beta chains in this list originate from one sample, sequenced in a study of cytomegalovirus exposure and HLA in healthy donors (dated by TCRdb to the late 2010s). Library generation was performed with the immunoSEQ multiplex PCR assay. For the multiplex PCR, a mixture combining 60 forward primers for TCR Vbeta segments and 13 reverse primers for TCR Jbeta segments was used. TCRdb took over this immuneACCESS table, retaining in-frame rearrangements with V and J assigned. Such tables are incomplete; in checked studies, under half of the missing clones stem from an unresolved V gene, and the remainder is unexplained. Across this sample there are about 76,000 clones, with over 60% seen only once. Roughly an eighth of the sample goes to the ten largest clones. Source material: PBMCs. Receptors originate from a male donor in good health and CMV-seropositive.

The V and J genes are TRBV30 and TRBJ1-1; 9 nucleotides line up with TRBD1. The CDR3 covers 12 residues. From germline, CDR1 is GTSNPN and CDR2 SVGIG (reference sequence). V was clipped by 5 bases and J by 5 bases; unmatched bases: 3. The CDR3 loop reads CAWYRGRTEAFF. The CDR3 DNA sequence: TGTGCCTGGTACAGGGGGCGGACTGAAGCTTTCTTT. The variable domain in full, completed from reference TRBV30 and TRBJ1-1, reads SQTIHQWPATLVQPVGSPLSLECTVEGTSNPNLYWYRQAAGRGLQLLFYSVGIGQISSEVPQNLSASRPQDRQFILSSKKLLLSDSGFYLCAWYRGRTEAFFGQGTRLTVV.

The V gene is TRBV7-8, the J gene TRBJ2-1; tentative D call: TRBD2 (5 bases). CDR1 is SGHVS and CDR2 is FQNEAQ in the germline V gene. V gave up 5 bases and J gave up 7 bases, with 15 bases separating them. This CDR3 has 14 residues. Here the CDR3 reads CASSPPFPGNEQFF. Written as DNA, the CDR3 is TGTGCCAGCAGCCCGCCCTTTCCGGGGAATGAGCAGTTCTTC.

This clone was counted only a few times. This chain links TRBV11-2 with TRBJ1-4; the match to TRBD1 covers 7 bases. Germline V gene data show CDR1 as SGHAT and CDR2 as FQNNGV. V lost 3 bases, J lost 5 bases, and 6 bases stayed unmatched. This CDR3 is built from 15 residues. The CDR3 sequence is CASSLGGTVNEKLFF. In DNA form, the CDR3 reads TGTGCCAGCAGCTTGGGCGGGACAGTAAATGAAAAACTGTTTTTT. The entire variable domain, with the rest obtained from reference TRBV11-2 and TRBJ1-4, is as follows: EAGVAQSPRYKIIEKRQSVAFWCNPISGHATLYWYQQILGQGPKLLIQFQNNGVVDDSQLPKDRFSAERLKGVDSTLKIQPAKLEDSAVYLCASSLGGTVNEKLFFGSGTQLSVL.

The chain recombines TRBV28 with TRBJ1-3, with 8 bases lining up with TRBD1. Losses at the gene ends were 6 bases for V and 2 bases for J; bases not matched to a gene: 9. The CDR3 loop spans 16 amino acids. Germline V gene sequence: CDR1 MDHEN, CDR2 SYDVKM. This CDR3 is CASSSQGALAGNTIYF. For the CDR3, the DNA is TGTGCCAGCAGCTCCCAGGGGGCCCTGGCTGGAAACACCATATATTTT.

A few counts support this clone. A junction end diverges from the germline sequence, so it may reflect a read error. The rearrangement uses TRBV5-1 and TRBJ1-5; D gene ambiguous. CDR3 length equals 16 residues. Looked up from germline, CDR1 is SGHRS and CDR2 is YFSETQ. The CDR3 sequence: CASSLGIVDSNQPQHF. The CDR3, as DNA: TGTGCCAGCAGCCTTGGTATAGTAGATAGCAATCAGCCCCAGCATTTT.

V gene TRBV19 combines with J gene TRBJ1-5, with TRBD1 identical over 7 bases. V lost 5 bases to trimming and J lost 4 bases; unmatched junction nucleotides: 11. Germline CDR1 reads LNHDA; CDR2 reads SQIVND (reference sequence). This CDR3 contains 16 residues. The CDR3 loop is CASSLSDRVWNQPQHF. The CDR3 bases are TGTGCCAGTAGTCTCTCAGACAGGGTTTGGAATCAGCCCCAGCATTTT.

This clone was detected a few times. V usage is TRBV30 and J usage is TRBJ2-7; D is undetermined. The CDR3 has 13 residues. Trimming removed 3 bases from V and 0 bases from J, with 9 bases in between. Germline CDR1 is GTSNPN and CDR2 is SVGIG (reference sequence). This chain's CDR3 is CAWRRPSSYEQYF. The CDR3 DNA sequence: TGTGCCTGGAGGAGGCCCAGCTCCTACGAGCAGTACTTC.

This clone showed up just a few times. This chain connects TRBV4-3 to TRBJ2-7, with 9 bases lining up with TRBD2. Germline V CDR1 and CDR2: LGHNA, YSLEER. J gave up 4 bases and V 0 bases, and 7 bases lay outside the gene matches. This CDR3 has 16 amino acids. Here the CDR3 reads CASSQDQGSGGYEQYF. The CDR3 DNA is TGCGCCAGCAGCCAAGATCAAGGTAGCGGGGGATACGAGCAGTACTTC.

For the CDR3, the DNA is TGTGCCAGCAGCTTACGGTTTCTTCGGGGCGAGCAGTACTTC. It yields the protein CASSLRFLRGEQYF. V gene TRBV11-1 combines with J gene TRBJ2-7, with a weak D call TRBD2 (5 bases). The V gene lost 2 bases and the J gene lost 6 bases, with 14 bases spanning the gap. Germline V gene data show CDR1 as SGHAT and CDR2 as FQDESV (reference sequence). The CDR3 covers 14 residues.

This chain uses TRBV15 with TRBJ2-7, with 10 bases matching TRBD2. Unmatched junction bases numbered 8, after V lost 5 bases and J lost 4 bases. The CDR3 is 15 residues long. Germline V gives CDR1 LNHNV, CDR2 YYDKDF (reference sequence). The CDR3 DNA follows: TGTGCCACCAGCGAAACCGGGACTAGCGAATACGAGCAGTACTTC. Translated: CATSETGTSEYEQYF.

The chain employs TRBV7-9 and TRBJ2-7, with no clear D. This CDR3 region has 12 residues. Between the trimmed V and J ends, which lost 3 bases and 6 bases, there was a span of 9 bases. The germline V gene has CDR1 SEHNR and CDR2 FQNEAQ (reference sequence). The CDR3 protein is CASSLEFREQYF. In DNA, the CDR3 is TGTGCCAGCAGCTTGGAGTTTCGCGAGCAGTACTTC.

The rearrangement links TRBV6-5 to TRBJ2-7; D remains ambiguous. The CDR3 extends over 12 amino acids. The V gene's germline CDR1 is MNHEY and CDR2 SVGAGI. V lost 5 bases to trimming and J lost 6 bases, with 11 bases between them. The CDR3 reads CASSLGLGEQYF. The CDR3, as DNA: TGTGCCAGCAGTCTAGGATTGGGCGAGCAGTACTTC.

This chain joins TRBV27 and TRBJ2-1, with D maybe TRBD2 (5 bases). Germline CDR1 reads MNHEY; CDR2 reads SMNVEV (reference sequence). CDR3 size: 17 residues. The V end was cut by 1 base, the J end by 5 bases, with 18 bases between. The CDR3, as DNA: TGTGCCAGCAGTTTATGGCCCAGGCCCCCGGGAAACAATGAGCAGTTCTTC. Amino acids: CASSLWPRPPGNNEQFF.

The chain employs TRBV18 and TRBJ2-7; 9 nucleotides agree with TRBD2. V lost 4 bases to trimming and J lost 3 bases; unmatched junction nucleotides: 7. The CDR3 runs 15 residues. Germline CDR1 is KGHSH and CDR2 is LQKENI. The CDR3 bases are TGTGCCAGCTCACGCAATAGCGGGAGACTCTACGAGCAGTACTTC. This translates into CASSRNSGRLYEQYF.

As for this clone: Different DNA sequences within this sample yield the same CDR3. J is TRBJ2-1 and V is TRBV18, with 7 bases matching TRBD2. After removal of 3 bases from V and 10 bases from J, the junction contained 12 bases not matched to a gene. From germline, CDR1 is KGHSH and CDR2 LQKENI. The CDR3 length is 15 residues. The CDR3 sequence: CASSPPGLSMREQFF. The CDR3 nucleotides read TGTGCCAGCTCACCTCCGGGACTATCAATGCGGGAGCAGTTCTTC.

This CDR3 is CASSLAATSSPGNEQFF. CDR3 sequence (DNA): TGTGCCAGCAGCTTAGCGGCCACTAGCTCCCCCGGCAATGAGCAGTTCTTC. The rearrangement uses TRBV7-6 and TRBJ2-1; possible D gene TRBD2, 6 bases. This CDR3 is built from 17 residues. V shed 0 bases and J shed 6 bases, with 18 bases lying between them. The germline V gene encodes CDR1 SGHVS and CDR2 FNYEAQ.

The CDR3 sequence is CASSPGTGVSYEQYF. As DNA, the CDR3 is TGTGCCAGCAGCCCCGGGACAGGGGTCTCCTACGAGCAGTACTTC. This sequence joins TRBV5-6 and TRBJ2-7; 10 nucleotides line up with TRBD1. The germline gives CDR1 SGHDT, CDR2 YYEEEE. J lost 0 bases, V lost 4 bases, and 4 bases had no gene match. The CDR3 has 15 residues.

The genes are TRBV28 and TRBJ1-1; no clear D gene. CDR3 length: 12 amino acids. CDR1 and CDR2 from the germline V gene are MDHEN and SYDVKM. V lost 5 bases and J lost 0, with 4 bases in between. This CDR3 is CASSTVNTEAFF. CDR3 DNA sequence: TGTGCCAGCAGTACAGTGAACACTGAAGCTTTCTTT.